This T cell receptor beta chain was sequenced for a study of cytomegalovirus exposure and HLA in healthy donors. PCR was performed using 60 Vbeta and 13 Jbeta primers. Source study methods: A follow-up analysis tallied around 76 million unique TCR beta chains, roughly 11 million shared. Clones were sequenced by immunoSEQ multiplex PCR, and TCRdb holds only the in-frame ones, with some missing. The V and J calls and clone size are taken from that table; D and trimming were inferred from the DNA. This table has some 170,000 clones, around 79% appearing once. Whole-study results and caveats: An ancestry cluster, one associated with Asian ancestry, reportedly showed fewer N-insertions than the approximately 670-donor mean in a later analysis. HLA allele associations emerged for around 15,000 TCR beta sequences in a later analysis, at 0.05 false discovery rate.

In the case of this clone: Its matching antigen is unknown. An end of the junction differs from the germline gene, which may be a read error.

The sequence came from a man in his forties in good health and CMV-seropositive. Sequencing was done on a sample of PBMCs.

The CDR3 region is CASSVLPGNQGTQYF. The CDR3 coding sequence is TGCGCCAGCAGCGTGCTTCCGGGAAACCAAGGGACCCAGTACTTC. The chain has TRBV5-1 and TRBJ2-5; the D gene is possibly TRBD2 (5 bases). This CDR3 region has 15 residues. The germline gives CDR1 SGHRS, CDR2 YFSETQ.